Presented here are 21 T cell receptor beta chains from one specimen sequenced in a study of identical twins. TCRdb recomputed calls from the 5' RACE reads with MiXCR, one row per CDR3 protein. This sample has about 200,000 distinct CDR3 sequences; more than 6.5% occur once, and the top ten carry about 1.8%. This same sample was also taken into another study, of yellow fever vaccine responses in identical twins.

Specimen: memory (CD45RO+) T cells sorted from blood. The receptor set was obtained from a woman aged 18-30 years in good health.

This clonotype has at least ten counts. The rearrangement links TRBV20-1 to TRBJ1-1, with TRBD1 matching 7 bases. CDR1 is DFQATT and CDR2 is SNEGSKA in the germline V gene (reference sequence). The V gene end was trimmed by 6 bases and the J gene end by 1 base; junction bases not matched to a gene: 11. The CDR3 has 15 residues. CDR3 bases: TGCAGTGCGCTACTACCGGGACAGCCGAACACTGAAGCTTTCTTT. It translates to CSALLPGQPNTEAFF.

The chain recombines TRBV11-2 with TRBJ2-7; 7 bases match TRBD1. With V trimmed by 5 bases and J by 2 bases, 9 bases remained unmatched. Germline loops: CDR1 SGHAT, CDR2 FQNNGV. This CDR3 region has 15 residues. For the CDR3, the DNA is TGTGCCAGCAGCCCACCGGGACAGTCGACCTACGAGCAGTACTTC. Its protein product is CASSPPGQSTYEQYF.

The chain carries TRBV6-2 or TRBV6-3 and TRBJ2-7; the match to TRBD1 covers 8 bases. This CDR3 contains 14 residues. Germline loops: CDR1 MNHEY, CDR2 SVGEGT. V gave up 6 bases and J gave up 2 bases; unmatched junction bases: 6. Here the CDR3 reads CASSYRGLTYEQYF. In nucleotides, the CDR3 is TGTGCCAGCAGCTACAGGGGGTTGACCTACGAGCAGTACTTC.

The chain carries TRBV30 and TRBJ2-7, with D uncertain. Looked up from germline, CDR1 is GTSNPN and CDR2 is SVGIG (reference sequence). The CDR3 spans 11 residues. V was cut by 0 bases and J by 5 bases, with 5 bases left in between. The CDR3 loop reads CAWSVRDEQYF. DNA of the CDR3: TGTGCCTGGAGTGTTAGGGACGAGCAGTACTTC.

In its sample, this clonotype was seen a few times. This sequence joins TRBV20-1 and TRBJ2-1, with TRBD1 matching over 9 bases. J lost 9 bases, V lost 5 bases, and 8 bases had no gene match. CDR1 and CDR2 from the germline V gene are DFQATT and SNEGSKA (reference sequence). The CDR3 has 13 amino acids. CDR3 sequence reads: CSALYRGHSEQFF. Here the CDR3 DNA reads TGCAGTGCTTTATACAGGGGGCATAGTGAGCAGTTCTTC.

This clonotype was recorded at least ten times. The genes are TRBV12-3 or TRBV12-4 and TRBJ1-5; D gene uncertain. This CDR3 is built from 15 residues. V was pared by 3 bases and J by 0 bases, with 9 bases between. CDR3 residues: CASSFLGDSNQPQHF. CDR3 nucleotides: TGTGCCAGCAGTTTTCTTGGAGATAGCAATCAGCCCCAGCATTTT.

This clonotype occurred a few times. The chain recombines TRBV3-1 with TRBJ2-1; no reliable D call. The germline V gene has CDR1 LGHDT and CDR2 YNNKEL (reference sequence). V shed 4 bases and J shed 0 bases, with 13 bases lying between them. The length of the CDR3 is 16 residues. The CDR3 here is CASSPSQVGSYNEQFF. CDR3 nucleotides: TGTGCCAGCAGCCCTAGTCAAGTGGGCTCCTACAATGAGCAGTTCTTC.

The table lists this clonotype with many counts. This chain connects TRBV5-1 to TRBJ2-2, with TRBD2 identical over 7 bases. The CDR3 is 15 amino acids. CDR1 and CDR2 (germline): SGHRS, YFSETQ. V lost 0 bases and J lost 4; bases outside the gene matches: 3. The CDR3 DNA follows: TGCGCCAGCAGCTTGGCGGGAGGAAGCACCGGGGAGCTGTTTTTT. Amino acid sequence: CASSLAGGSTGELFF. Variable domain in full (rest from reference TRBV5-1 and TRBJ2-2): KAGVTQTPRYLIKTRGQQVTLSCSPISGHRSVSWYQQTPGQGLQFLFEYFSETQRNKGNFPGRFSGRQFSNSRSEMNVSTLELGDSALYLCASSLAGGSTGELFFGEGSRLTVL.

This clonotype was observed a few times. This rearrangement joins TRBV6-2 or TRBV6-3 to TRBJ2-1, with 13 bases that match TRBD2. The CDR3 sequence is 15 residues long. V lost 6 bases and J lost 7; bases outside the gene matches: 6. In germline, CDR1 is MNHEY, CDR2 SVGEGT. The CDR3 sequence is CASSPRTSGGNEQFF. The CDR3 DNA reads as TGTGCCAGCAGCCCACGGACTAGCGGGGGTAATGAGCAGTTCTTC.

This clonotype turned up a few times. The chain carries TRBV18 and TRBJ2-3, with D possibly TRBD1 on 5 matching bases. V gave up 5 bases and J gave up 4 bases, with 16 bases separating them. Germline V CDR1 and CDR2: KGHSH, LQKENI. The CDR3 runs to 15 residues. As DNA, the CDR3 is TGTGCCAGCTCAGCTATTCAGGGTTCTCCAGATACGCAGTATTTT. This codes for CASSAIQGSPDTQYF.

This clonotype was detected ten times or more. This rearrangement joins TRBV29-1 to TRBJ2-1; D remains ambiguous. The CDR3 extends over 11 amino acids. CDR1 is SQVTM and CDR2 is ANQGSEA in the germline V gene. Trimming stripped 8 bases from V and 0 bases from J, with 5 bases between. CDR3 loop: CSTHSYNEQFF. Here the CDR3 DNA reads TGCAGCACTCACTCCTACAATGAGCAGTTCTTC.

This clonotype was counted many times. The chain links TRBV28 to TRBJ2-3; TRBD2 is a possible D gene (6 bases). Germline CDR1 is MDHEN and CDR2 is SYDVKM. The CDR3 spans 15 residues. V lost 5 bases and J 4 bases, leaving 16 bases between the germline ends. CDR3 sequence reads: CASSTWDLSADTQYF. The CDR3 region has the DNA TGTGCCAGCAGTACCTGGGACTTAAGTGCAGATACGCAGTATTTT.

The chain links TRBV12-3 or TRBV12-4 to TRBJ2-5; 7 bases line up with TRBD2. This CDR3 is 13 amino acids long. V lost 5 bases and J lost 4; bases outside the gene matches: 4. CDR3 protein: CASSGREGETQYF. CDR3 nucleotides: TGTGCCAGCAGTGGGAGGGAAGGAGAGACCCAGTACTTC.

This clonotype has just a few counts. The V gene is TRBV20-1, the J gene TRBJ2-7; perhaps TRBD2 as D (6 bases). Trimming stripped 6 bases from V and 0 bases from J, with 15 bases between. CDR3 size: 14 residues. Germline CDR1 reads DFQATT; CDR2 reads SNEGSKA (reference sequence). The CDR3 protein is CSAFSGLSSYEQYF. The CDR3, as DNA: TGCAGTGCCTTCAGCGGGTTGAGCTCCTACGAGCAGTACTTC.

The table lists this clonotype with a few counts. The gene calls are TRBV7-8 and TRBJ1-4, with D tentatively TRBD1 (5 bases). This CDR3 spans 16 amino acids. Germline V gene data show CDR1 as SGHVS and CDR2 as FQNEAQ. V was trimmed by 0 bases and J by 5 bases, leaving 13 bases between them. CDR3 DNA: TGTGCCAGCAGCTTAGCGGGACCGCTCCTAAATGAAAAACTGTTTTTT. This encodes CASSLAGPLLNEKLFF.

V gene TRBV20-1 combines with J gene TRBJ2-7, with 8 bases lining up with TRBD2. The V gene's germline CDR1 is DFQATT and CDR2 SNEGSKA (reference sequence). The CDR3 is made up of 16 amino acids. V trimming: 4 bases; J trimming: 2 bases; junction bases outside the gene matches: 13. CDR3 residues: CSATPMLAGGPYEQYF. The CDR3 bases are TGCAGTGCTACCCCGATGCTGGCGGGGGGCCCCTACGAGCAGTACTTC.

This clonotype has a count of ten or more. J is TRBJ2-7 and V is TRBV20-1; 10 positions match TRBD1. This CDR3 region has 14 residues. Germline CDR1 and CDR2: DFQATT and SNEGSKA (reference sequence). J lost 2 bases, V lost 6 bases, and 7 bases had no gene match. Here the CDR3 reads CSAPRTGGTYEQYF. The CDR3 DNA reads TGCAGTGCCCCGAGGACAGGGGGGACCTACGAGCAGTACTTC.

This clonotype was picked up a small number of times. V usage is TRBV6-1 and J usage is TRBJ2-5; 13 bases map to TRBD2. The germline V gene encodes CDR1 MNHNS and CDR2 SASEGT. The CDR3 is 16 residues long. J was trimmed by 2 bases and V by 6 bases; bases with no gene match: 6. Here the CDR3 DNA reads TGTGCCAGCAGATCGTCACTAGCGGGAGGGCAAGAGACCCAGTACTTC. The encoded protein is CASRSSLAGGQETQYF.

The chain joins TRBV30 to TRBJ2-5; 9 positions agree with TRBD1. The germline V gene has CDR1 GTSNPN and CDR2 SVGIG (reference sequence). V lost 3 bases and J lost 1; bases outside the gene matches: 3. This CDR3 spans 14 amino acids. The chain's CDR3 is CAWSLTGGQETQYF. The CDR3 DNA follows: TGTGCCTGGAGCCTGACAGGGGGCCAAGAGACCCAGTACTTC.

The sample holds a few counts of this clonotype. The CDR3 DNA reads TGTGCCAGCAGCCTCCGTAACGAGCAGTACTTC. This encodes CASSLRNEQYF. The V gene is TRBV14, the J gene TRBJ2-7, with D hard to call. Looked up from germline, CDR1 is SGHDN and CDR2 is FVKESK. The CDR3 runs to 11 residues. Trimming pared 4 bases from V and 5 bases from J, leaving 6 bases between.

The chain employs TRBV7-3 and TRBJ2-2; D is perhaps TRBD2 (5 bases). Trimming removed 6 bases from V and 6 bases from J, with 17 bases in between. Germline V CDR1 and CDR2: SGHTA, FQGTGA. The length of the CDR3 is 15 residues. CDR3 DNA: TGTGCCAGCAGAGGTAGCGCCCAAGGTCCCGGGGAGCTGTTTTTT. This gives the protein CASRGSAQGPGELFF. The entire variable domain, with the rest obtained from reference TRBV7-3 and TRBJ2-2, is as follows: GAGVSQTPSNKVTEKGKYVELRCDPISGHTALYWYRQSLGQGPEFLIYFQGTGAADDSGLPNDRFFAVRPEGSVSTLKIQRTERGDSAVYLCASRGSAQGPGELFFGEGSRLTVL.